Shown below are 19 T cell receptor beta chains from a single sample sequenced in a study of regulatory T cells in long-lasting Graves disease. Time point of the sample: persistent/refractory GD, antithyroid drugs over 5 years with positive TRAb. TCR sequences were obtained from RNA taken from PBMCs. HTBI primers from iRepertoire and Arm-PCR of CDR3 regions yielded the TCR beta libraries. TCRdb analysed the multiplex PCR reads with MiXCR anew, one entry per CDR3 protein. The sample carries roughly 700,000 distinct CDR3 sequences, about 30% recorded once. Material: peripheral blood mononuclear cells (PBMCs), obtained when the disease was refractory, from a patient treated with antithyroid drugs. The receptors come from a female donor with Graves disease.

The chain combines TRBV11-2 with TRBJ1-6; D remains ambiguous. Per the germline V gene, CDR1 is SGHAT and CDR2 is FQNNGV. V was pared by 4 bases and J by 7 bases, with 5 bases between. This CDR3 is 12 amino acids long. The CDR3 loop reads CASSSSNSPLHF. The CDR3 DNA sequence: TGTGCCAGCAGCTCATCAAATTCACCCCTCCACTTT.

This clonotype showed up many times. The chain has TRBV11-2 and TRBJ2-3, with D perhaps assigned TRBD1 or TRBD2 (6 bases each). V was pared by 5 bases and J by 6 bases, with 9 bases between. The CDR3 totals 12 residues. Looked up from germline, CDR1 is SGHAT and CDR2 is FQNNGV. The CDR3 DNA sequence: TGTGCCAGCAGCAAAGGGGGGGATACGCAGTATTTT. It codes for CASSKGGDTQYF. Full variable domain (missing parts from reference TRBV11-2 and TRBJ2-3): EAGVAQSPRYKIIEKRQSVAFWCNPISGHATLYWYQQILGQGPKLLIQFQNNGVVDDSQLPKDRFSAERLKGVDSTLKIQPAKLEDSAVYLCASSKGGDTQYFGPGTRLTVL.

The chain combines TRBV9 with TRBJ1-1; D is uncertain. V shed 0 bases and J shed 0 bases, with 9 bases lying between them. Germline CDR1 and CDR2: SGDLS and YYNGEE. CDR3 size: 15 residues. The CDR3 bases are TGTGCCAGCAGCGTAGGCGTACAGTTGAACACTGAAGCTTTCTTT. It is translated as CASSVGVQLNTEAFF.

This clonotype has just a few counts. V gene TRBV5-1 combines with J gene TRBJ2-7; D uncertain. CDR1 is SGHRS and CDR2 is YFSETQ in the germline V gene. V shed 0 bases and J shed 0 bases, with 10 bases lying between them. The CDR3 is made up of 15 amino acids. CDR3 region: CASSLDASPSYEQYF. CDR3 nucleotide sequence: TGCGCCAGCAGCTTGGACGCCTCTCCCTCCTACGAGCAGTACTTC.

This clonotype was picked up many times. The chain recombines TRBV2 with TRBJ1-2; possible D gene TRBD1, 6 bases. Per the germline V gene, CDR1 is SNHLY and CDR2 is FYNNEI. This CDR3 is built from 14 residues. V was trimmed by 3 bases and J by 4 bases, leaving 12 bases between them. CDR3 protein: CASSDPGASYGYTF. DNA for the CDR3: TGTGCCAGCAGTGACCCAGGGGCCTCCTATGGCTACACCTTC.

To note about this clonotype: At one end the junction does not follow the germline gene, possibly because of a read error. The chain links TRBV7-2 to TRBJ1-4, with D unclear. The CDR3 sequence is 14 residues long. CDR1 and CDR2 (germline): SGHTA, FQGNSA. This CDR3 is CASSFRHTLEKLFF. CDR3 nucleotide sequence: TGTGCCAGCAGCTTTCGACATACGCTTGAAAAACTGTTCTTT. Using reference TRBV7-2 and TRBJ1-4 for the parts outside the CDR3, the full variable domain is GAGVSQSPSNKVTEKGKDVELRCDPISGHTALYWYRQSLGQGLEFLIYFQGNSAPDKSGLPSDRFSAERTGGSVSTLTIQRTQQEDSAVYLCASSFRHTLEKLFFGSGTQLSVL.

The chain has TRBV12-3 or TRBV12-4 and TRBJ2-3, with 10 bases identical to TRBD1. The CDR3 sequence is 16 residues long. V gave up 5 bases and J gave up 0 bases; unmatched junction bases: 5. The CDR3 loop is CASSIGQGVSTDTQYF. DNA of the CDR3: TGTGCCAGCAGTATCGGACAGGGGGTTAGCACAGATACGCAGTATTTT.

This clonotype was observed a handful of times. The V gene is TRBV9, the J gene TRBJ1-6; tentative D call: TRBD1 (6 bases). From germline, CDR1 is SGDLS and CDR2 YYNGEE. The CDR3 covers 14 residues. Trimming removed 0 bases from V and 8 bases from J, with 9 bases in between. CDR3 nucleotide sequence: TGTGCCAGCAGCGTAGTGGGGGCCGATTCACCCCTCCACTTT. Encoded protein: CASSVVGADSPLHF.

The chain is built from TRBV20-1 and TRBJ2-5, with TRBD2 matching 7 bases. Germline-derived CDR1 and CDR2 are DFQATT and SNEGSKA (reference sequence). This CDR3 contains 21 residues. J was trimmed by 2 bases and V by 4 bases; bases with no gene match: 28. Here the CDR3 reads CSATFSLSIHNASGVQETQYF. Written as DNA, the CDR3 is TGCAGTGCTACTTTCTCCCTATCCATCCACAATGCCAGCGGGGTTCAAGAGACCCAGTACTTC.

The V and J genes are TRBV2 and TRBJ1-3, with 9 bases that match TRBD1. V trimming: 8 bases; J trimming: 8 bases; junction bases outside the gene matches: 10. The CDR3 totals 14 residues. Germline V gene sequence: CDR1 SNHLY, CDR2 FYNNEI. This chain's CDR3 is CASDRDRVRDTIYF. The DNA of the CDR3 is TGTGCCAGCGACCGGGACAGGGTCAGGGACACCATATATTTT.

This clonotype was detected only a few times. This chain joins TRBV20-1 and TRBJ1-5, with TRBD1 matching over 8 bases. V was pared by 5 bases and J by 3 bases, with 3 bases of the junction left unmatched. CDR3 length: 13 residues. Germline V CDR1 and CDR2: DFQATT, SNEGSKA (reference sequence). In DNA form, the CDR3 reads TGCAGTGCTCAGGACAGGGTCAATCAGCCCCAGCATTTT. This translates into CSAQDRVNQPQHF.

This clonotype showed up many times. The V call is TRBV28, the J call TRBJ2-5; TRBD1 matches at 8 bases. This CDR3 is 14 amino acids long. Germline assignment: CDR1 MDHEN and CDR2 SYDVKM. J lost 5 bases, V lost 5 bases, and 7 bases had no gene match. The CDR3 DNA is TGTGCCAGCAGTCTGACAGGGGAGGCGGAGACCCAGTACTTC. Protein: CASSLTGEAETQYF. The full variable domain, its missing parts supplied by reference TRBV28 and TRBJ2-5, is DVKVTQSSRYLVKRTGEKVFLECVQDMDHENMFWYRQDPGLGLRLIYFSYDVKMKEKGDIPEGYSVSREKKERFSLILESASTNQTSMYLCASSLTGEAETQYFGPGTRLLVL.

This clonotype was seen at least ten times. Here the CDR3 reads CASSPPGTGGEKLFF. The CDR3 DNA sequence: TGTGCCAGCAGTCCCCCCGGGACAGGGGGAGAAAAACTGTTTTTT. The V call is TRBV12-3 or TRBV12-4, the J call TRBJ1-4; 11 bases align to TRBD1. The CDR3 has 15 amino acids. V dropped 5 bases and J dropped 8; count of bases not matched to a gene: 7.

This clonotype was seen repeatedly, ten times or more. CDR3 coding DNA: TGTGCCAGCAGCTTAGCGCGTGTCGCAGCTTTCTTT. Translated, it gives CASSLARVAAFF. The rearrangement links TRBV11-2 to TRBJ1-1; the D is unclear. The CDR3 extends over 12 amino acids. The germline V gene has CDR1 SGHAT and CDR2 FQNNGV. The V gene lost 1 base and the J gene lost 10 bases, with 10 bases spanning the gap.

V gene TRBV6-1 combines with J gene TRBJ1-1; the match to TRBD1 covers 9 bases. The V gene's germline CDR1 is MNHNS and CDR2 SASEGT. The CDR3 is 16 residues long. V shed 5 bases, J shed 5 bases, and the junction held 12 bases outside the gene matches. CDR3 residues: CASSRSQGAVRTEAFF. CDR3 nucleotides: TGTGCCAGCAGTCGCTCACAGGGGGCAGTAAGGACTGAAGCTTTCTTT.

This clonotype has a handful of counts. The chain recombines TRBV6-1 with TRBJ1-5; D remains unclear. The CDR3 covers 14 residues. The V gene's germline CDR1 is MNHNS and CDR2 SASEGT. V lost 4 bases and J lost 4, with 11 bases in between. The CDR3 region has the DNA TGTGCCAGCAGTGCAGCTTTCCGAAATCAGCCCCAGCATTTT. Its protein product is CASSAAFRNQPQHF.

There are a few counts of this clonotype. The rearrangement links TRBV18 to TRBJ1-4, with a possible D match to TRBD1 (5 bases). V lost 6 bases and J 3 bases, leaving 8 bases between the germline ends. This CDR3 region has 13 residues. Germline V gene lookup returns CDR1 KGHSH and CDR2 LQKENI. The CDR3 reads CASSGRANEKLFF. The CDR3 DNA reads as TGTGCCAGCTCCGGCAGGGCTAATGAAAAACTGTTTTTT.

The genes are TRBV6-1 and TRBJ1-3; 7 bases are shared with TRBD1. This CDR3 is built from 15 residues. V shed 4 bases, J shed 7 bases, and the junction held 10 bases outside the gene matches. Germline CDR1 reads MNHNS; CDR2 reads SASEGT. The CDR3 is CASSAFPGQRNTIYF. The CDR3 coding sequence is TGTGCCAGCAGTGCCTTCCCGGGACAGCGCAACACCATATATTTT.

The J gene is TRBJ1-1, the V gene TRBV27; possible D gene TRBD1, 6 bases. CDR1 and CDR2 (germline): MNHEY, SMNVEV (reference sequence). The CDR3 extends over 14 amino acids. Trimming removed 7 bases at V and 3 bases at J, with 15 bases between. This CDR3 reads CASNRGQMDTEAFF. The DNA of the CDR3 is TGTGCCAGCAATCGGGGACAAATGGACACTGAAGCTTTCTTT.